This paragraph reports one T cell receptor beta chain. Produced via immunoSEQ multiplex PCR; TCRdb's table is partial and in-frame only. Of some 120,000 clones listed, 80% to 90% were seen once; the top ten hold approximately 1.1%. This sample is part of a study of control samples from healthy donors and cancer patients. V was pared by 1 base and J by 2 bases, with 5 bases of the junction left unmatched. The CDR3 sequence is 16 residues long. The germline gives CDR1 SGHVS, CDR2 FNYEAQ. Specimen: PBMCs. The TCR was taken from a woman in her forties or fifties with colorectal cancer. The chain is built from TRBV7-6 and TRBJ2-5; 9 positions agree with TRBD2. CDR3 protein: CASSLDPTSGQETQYF. The CDR3 DNA sequence: TGTGCCAGCAGCTTAGACCCGACTAGCGGACAAGAGACCCAGTACTTC. Combining the CDR3 with reference TRBV7-6 and TRBJ2-5 gives the whole variable domain GAGVSQSPRYKVTKRGQDVALRCDPISGHVSLYWYRQALGQGPEFLTYFNYEAQQDKSGLPNDRFSAERPEGSISTLTIQRTEQRDSAMYRCASSLDPTSGQETQYFGPGTRLLVL.